The text below deals with one TCR beta chain. Its antigen remains unknown. This sample is drawn from a study of identical twins. TCRdb used MiXCR to reprocess the 5' RACE reads, holding one entry per CDR3 protein. The sample holds some 690,000 distinct CDR3 sequences, around 20% seen once. Overall study results and limits: A cross-sectional statistical analysis, not follow-up of the same donors, supported the conclusions.

Germline CDR1 reads SGHRS; CDR2 reads YFSETQ. V lost 6 bases and J lost 8; bases outside the gene matches: 4. The CDR3 consists of 14 residues. This sample also appeared in a second study, on T cells expressing NK-cell markers. That paper notes: Sorting was limited to alpha-beta TCR-expressing T cells with an anti-gamma-delta TCR antibody in several experiments. A range of about 1.0-8% of CD8+ T cells consisted of dominant NKG2C+ clonotypes in several donors.

The sequencing sample was made of PBMCs. The receptor's source is a woman under 30 in good health. This chain uses TRBV5-1 with TRBJ1-6, with 11 bases aligning to TRBD1. The CDR3 sequence is CASTRDRGDSPLHF. CDR3 sequence (DNA): TGCGCCAGCACCCGGGACAGGGGGGATTCACCCCTCCACTTT.